A single sample gave rise to the 13 T cell receptor beta chains below, sequenced in a study of T cells after yellow fever vaccination. TCRdb recomputed calls from the 5' RACE reads with MiXCR, one row per CDR3 protein. This table has about 300,000 distinct CDR3 sequences, around 9.3% appearing once. The specimen comprised CD4+ T cells sorted from PBMCs, sampled 5 days after the yellow fever booster vaccination. The receptors here all came from a man younger than 30 who received the YFV17D yellow fever vaccine.

This clonotype was recorded at least ten times. This sequence joins TRBV7-2 and TRBJ1-1; no firm D call. Trimming removed 1 base from V and 3 bases from J, with 12 bases in between. The CDR3 totals 15 residues. Germline V gives CDR1 SGHTA, CDR2 FQGNSA. The CDR3 spells CASSLGTADYTEAFF. CDR3 sequence (DNA): TGTGCCAGCAGCTTAGGGACCGCGGATTACACTGAAGCTTTCTTT.

The CDR3 DNA follows: TGTGCCAGCAGTACCACCGGCGGGGAGCAGTTCTTC. Its translation: CASSTTGGEQFF. V is TRBV6-6 and J is TRBJ2-1, with D perhaps TRBD2 (5 bases). The germline V and J ends were trimmed by 5 bases and 10 bases, with 12 bases remaining between them. Germline-derived CDR1 and CDR2 are MNHNY and SVGAGI (reference sequence). CDR3 size: 12 residues.

This chain connects TRBV2 to TRBJ2-5; D unresolved. Germline lookup yields CDR1 SNHLY and CDR2 FYNNEI. V was trimmed by 2 bases and J by 5 bases, leaving 12 bases between them. CDR3 length: 14 residues. The CDR3, as DNA: TGTGCCAGCAGTGAACGGTCGGGTTCGGAGACCCAGTACTTC. Translated, it gives CASSERSGSETQYF.

The sample holds many counts of this clonotype. The rearrangement joins TRBV18 to TRBJ2-3; 8 bases are a match to TRBD2. The CDR3 extends over 14 amino acids. J gave up 5 bases and V 3 bases, and 4 bases lay outside the gene matches. The germline V gene encodes CDR1 KGHSH and CDR2 LQKENI. CDR3 loop: CASSPGTSKDTQYF. CDR3 nucleotide sequence: TGTGCCAGCTCACCCGGGACTAGTAAAGATACGCAGTATTTT.

In its sample, this clonotype was seen a few times. The J gene is TRBJ2-5, the V gene TRBV7-2; TRBD2 agrees at 9 bases. The ends lost 4 bases at V and 10 bases at J; junction bases unmatched: 16. CDR1 and CDR2 (germline): SGHTA, FQGNSA. This CDR3 spans 16 amino acids. CDR3 nucleotides: TGTGCCAGCAGCTCAAGTTTCGACGTTAGCGGGAGTATCCAGTACTTC. Its protein is CASSSSFDVSGSIQYF. The variable domain in full, with the rest retrieved from reference TRBV7-2 and TRBJ2-5, is GAGVSQSPSNKVTEKGKDVELRCDPISGHTALYWYRQSLGQGLEFLIYFQGNSAPDKSGLPSDRFSAERTGGSVSTLTIQRTQQEDSAVYLCASSSSFDVSGSIQYFGPGTRLLVL.

This clonotype showed up many times. The rearrangement uses TRBV12-3 or TRBV12-4 and TRBJ2-3; D gene unclear. V lost 1 base, J lost 2 bases, and 4 bases lay in between. The CDR3 is 13 residues long. CDR3 region: CASSLVSTDTQYF. As DNA, the CDR3 is TGTGCCAGCAGTTTAGTGTCCACAGATACGCAGTATTTT.

The gene calls are TRBV7-2 and TRBJ2-5, with D perhaps matching TRBD2 (7 bases). The CDR3 loop spans 15 amino acids. V was cut by 5 bases and J by 5 bases, with 18 bases left in between. CDR1 is SGHTA, CDR2 FQGNSA, per germline. The CDR3 protein is CASSPLPGGGETQYF. The CDR3 DNA is TGTGCCAGCAGCCCTCTCCCGGGGGGCGGCGAGACCCAGTACTTC.

A few counts support this clonotype. The rearrangement joins TRBV6-2 or TRBV6-3 to TRBJ2-7, with 11 bases fitting TRBD1. From germline, CDR1 is MNHEY and CDR2 SVGEGT. The CDR3 is 13 amino acids. With V trimmed by 6 bases and J by 5 bases, 3 bases remained unmatched. DNA for the CDR3: TGTGCCAGCAGACGGACAGGGGGCGACGAGCAGTACGTC. Translated: CASRRTGGDEQYV.

There are a few counts of this clonotype. The chain carries TRBV12-3 or TRBV12-4 and TRBJ1-2; no reliable D call. The length of the CDR3 is 13 residues. V shed 1 base and J shed 6 bases, with 9 bases lying between them. DNA of the CDR3: TGTGCCAGCAGTTTAGACGGGGTCCATGGCTACACCTTC. Encoded protein: CASSLDGVHGYTF.

This clonotype was observed a handful of times. The rearrangement links TRBV12-3 or TRBV12-4 to TRBJ2-7; D may be TRBD1 (6 bases). Trimming stripped 3 bases from V and 1 base from J, with 10 bases between. This CDR3 is built from 14 residues. This CDR3 reads CASSLQGQSYEQYV. DNA for the CDR3: TGTGCCAGCAGTTTGCAGGGGCAATCCTACGAGCAGTACGTC.

The chain carries TRBV12-3 or TRBV12-4 and TRBJ2-7; D is perhaps TRBD1 or TRBD2 (7 bases each). V dropped 10 bases and J dropped 0 bases, with 13 bases sitting between them. The CDR3 contains 13 residues. CDR3 amino acids: CAIQGGNSYEQYF. The CDR3 DNA follows: TGTGCCATCCAGGGGGGGAACTCCTACGAGCAGTACTTC.

The chain has TRBV5-6 and TRBJ1-1; D gene uncertain. The CDR3 totals 13 residues. Trimming removed 4 bases at V and 5 bases at J, with 12 bases between. The germline V gene encodes CDR1 SGHDT and CDR2 YYEEEE. The CDR3 protein is CASSRPLGTEAFF. The CDR3, as DNA: TGTGCCAGCAGCCGACCGTTGGGGACTGAAGCTTTCTTT.

This clonotype was detected a few times. The chain uses TRBV7-2 and TRBJ1-1; D not resolved. Germline V gene data show CDR1 as SGHTA and CDR2 as FQGNSA. This CDR3 contains 14 residues. V was cut by 5 bases and J by 1 base, with 11 bases left in between. For the CDR3, the DNA is TGTGCCAGCAGCCTGAGACCGAAGAACACTGAAGCTTTCTTT. Encoded protein: CASSLRPKNTEAFF. Supplemented by reference TRBV7-2 and TRBJ1-1, the full variable domain reads GAGVSQSPSNKVTEKGKDVELRCDPISGHTALYWYRQSLGQGLEFLIYFQGNSAPDKSGLPSDRFSAERTGGSVSTLTIQRTQQEDSAVYLCASSLRPKNTEAFFGQGTRLTVV.